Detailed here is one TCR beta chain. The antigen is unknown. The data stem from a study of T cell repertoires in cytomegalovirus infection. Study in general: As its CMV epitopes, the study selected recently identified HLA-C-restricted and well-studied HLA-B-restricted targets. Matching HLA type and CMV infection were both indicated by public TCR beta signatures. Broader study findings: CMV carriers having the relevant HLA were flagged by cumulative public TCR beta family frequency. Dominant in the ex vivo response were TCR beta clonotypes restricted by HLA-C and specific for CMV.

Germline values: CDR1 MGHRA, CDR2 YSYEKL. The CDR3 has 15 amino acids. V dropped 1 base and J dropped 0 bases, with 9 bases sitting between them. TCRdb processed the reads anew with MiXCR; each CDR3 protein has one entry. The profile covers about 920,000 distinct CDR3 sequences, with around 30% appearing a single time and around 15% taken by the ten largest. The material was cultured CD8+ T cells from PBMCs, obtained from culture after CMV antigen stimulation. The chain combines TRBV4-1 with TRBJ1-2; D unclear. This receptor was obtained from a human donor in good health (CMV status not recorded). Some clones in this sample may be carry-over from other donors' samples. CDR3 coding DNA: TGCGCCAGCAGCCAAGGACCACATACTAACTATGGCTACACCTTC. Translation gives CASSQGPHTNYGYTF.